The 2 T cell receptor beta chains below all came from one sample that was sequenced in a study of early T cells in non-severe SARS-CoV-2 infection. MiXCR, run by TCRdb on the 5' RACE reads, gives a single entry per CDR3 protein. Among around 49,000 distinct CDR3 sequences listed, 3.5% to 5% were seen once. The sequenced sample was whole blood. The receptors here all came from an adult who was a healthcare worker with PCR-confirmed SARS-CoV-2 infection or an uninfected control (not recorded which).

This clonotype was found many times. The chain couples TRBV2 to TRBJ2-3; 12 bases agree with TRBD1. The CDR3 has 15 residues. Trimming at V came to 10 bases and at J to 5 bases, leaving 10 bases not matched to a gene. Germline assignment: CDR1 SNHLY and CDR2 FYNNEI. CDR3 sequence: CATSPGQGAGDTQYF. In nucleotides, the CDR3 is TGTGCCACCTCCCCGGGACAGGGGGCAGGAGATACGCAGTATTTT.

This clonotype has only a few counts. The chain recombines TRBV5-1 with TRBJ2-7; 7 positions agree with TRBD1. Germline values: CDR1 SGHRS, CDR2 YFSETQ. The CDR3 is made up of 14 amino acids. Trimming at V came to 3 bases and at J to 2 bases, leaving 5 bases not matched to a gene. This chain's CDR3 is CASSSDRSTYEQYF. The CDR3 DNA reads as TGCGCCAGCAGCTCGGACAGGTCCACCTACGAGCAGTACTTC.